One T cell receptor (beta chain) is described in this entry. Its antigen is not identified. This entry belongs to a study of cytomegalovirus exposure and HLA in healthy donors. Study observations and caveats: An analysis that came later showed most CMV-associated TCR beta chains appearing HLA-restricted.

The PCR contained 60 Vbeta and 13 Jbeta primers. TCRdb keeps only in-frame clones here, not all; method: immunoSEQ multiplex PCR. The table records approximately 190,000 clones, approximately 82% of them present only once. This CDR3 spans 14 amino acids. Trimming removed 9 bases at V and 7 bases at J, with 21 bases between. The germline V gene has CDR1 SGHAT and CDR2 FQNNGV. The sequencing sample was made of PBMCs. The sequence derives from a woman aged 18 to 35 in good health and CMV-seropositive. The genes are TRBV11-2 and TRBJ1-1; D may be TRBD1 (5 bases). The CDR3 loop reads CASGGTLQRGEAFF. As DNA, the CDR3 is TGTGCCAGTGGGGGGACTCTACAAAGGGGTGAAGCTTTCTTT.